A selection of T cell receptor beta chains follows, all from one sample in a study of shared clonotypes between healthy human individuals. Assay: immunoSEQ multiplex PCR; the TCRdb copy retains only in-frame clones and omits some. This table holds roughly 2.6 million clones, more than 90% found once. Sequencing was performed on naive CD4+ T cells sorted from blood. All receptors derive from a man between 18 and 35 years old in good health. CDR3s include the opening cysteine and the closing phenylalanine or tryptophan. D genes are given only for firm matches. A clone size is listed for some rows: how often the clone was seen (once, few, many), or a class if it is expanded.

clone_size j_call d_call v_call cdr3_nt cdr3_aa
few TRBJ1-1 NA TRBV18 TGTGCCAGCTCACCCCAGAATAGTGACGAAGCTTTCTTT CASSPQNSDEAFF
NA TRBJ1-4 NA TRBV7-8 TGTGCCAGCAGCTTAGAGGGGGGACATTGGAATGAAAAACTGTTTTTT CASSLEGGHWNEKLFF
once TRBJ2-7 TRBD2 TRBV19 TGTGCCAGTAGTACCACTGGACTAGCGGGGGCCAGCTCCTACGAGCAGTACTTC CASSTTGLAGASSYEQYF
NA TRBJ2-2 NA TRBV19 TGTGCCAGTACCCTAGGAGACACCGGGGAGCTGTTTTTT CASTLGDTGELFF
NA TRBJ2-1 NA TRBV19 TGTGCCAGTACGAAACAGGGTGACGTCAATGAGCAGTTCTTC CASTKQGDVNEQFF
NA TRBJ1-3 NA TRBV21-1 TGTGCCAGCAGCATCCTACGTCCCGGACCATACTCTGGAAACACCATATATTTT CASSILRPGPYSGNTIYF
NA TRBJ1-1 NA TRBV6-5 TGTGCCAGCAGTCCCGGGATAGGGAGCGCTTTCTTT CASSPGIGSAFF
NA TRBJ1-6 TRBD1 TRBV7-9 TGTGCCAGCAGCTCAAGACAGGGGGCGAATTCACCCCTCCACTTT CASSSRQGANSPLHF
NA TRBJ2-7 NA TRBV7-2 TGTGCCAGCAGCTCCGGGACACTTCCCTACGAGCAGTACTTC CASSSGTLPYEQYF
NA TRBJ2-5 NA TRBV7-2 TGTGCCAGCAGATTTATTACGGAGACCCAGTACTTC CASRFITETQYF
NA TRBJ1-5 TRBD1 TRBV25-1 TGTGCCAGCAGTGAATCCCTTTCAGGGGGCGATTCCAATCAGCCCCAGCATTTT CASSESLSGGDSNQPQHF
NA TRBJ2-7 NA TRBV2 TGTGCCAGCAGACACACTGGGACGCGGGACCCCTACGAGCAGTACTTC CASRHTGTRDPYEQYF
NA TRBJ2-2 TRBD1 TRBV11-3 TGTGCCAGCAGCGCCGGGACAGGGAGAGGCTATAACACCGGGGAGCTGTTTTTT CASSAGTGRGYNTGELFF
NA TRBJ2-6 NA TRBV4-1 TGCGCCAGCAGCGCGGAAGTTTCTGGGGCCAACGTCCTGACTTTC CASSAEVSGANVLTF
NA TRBJ1-1 TRBD1 TRBV2 TGTGCCAGCGCCACAGGGGGAAAAGGGAACACTGAAGCTTTCTTT CASATGGKGNTEAFF
NA TRBJ2-1 NA TRBV11-3 TGTGCCAGCAGCTTACAGGACAATGAGCAGTTCTTC CASSLQDNEQFF
few TRBJ2-5 TRBD2 TRBV19 TGTGCCAGTAGTACCCCGAGGGAGGGACTAGAGACCCAGTACTTC CASSTPREGLETQYF
NA TRBJ1-4 TRBD1 TRBV18 TGTGCCAGCTCTCTACAGGGGGCTGGTGAAAAACTGTTTTTT CASSLQGAGEKLFF
once TRBJ2-7 NA TRBV5-5 TGTGCCAGCAGCCGCCCCGGGACATCGTCCTACGAGCAGTACTTC CASSRPGTSSYEQYF
NA TRBJ1-5 NA TRBV19 TGTGCCAGTAGTATGGACAATCAGCCCCAGCATTTT CASSMDNQPQHF
NA TRBJ1-3 NA TRBV28 TGTGCCAGCAGTTTGCTACAGGTTTACTCTGGAAACACCATATATTTT CASSLLQVYSGNTIYF
NA TRBJ2-7 TRBD1 TRBV27 TGTGCCAGCAGTCCTCGGGGGACAGGGAGGCACTACGAGCAGTACTTC CASSPRGTGRHYEQYF
NA TRBJ2-2 NA TRBV18 TGTGCCAGCTCAAGGACCCTCACCGGGGAGCTGTTTTTT CASSRTLTGELFF
NA TRBJ2-7 NA TRBV2 TGTGCCAGCACTCCCCTCCGAGGGAATTCCTACGAGCAGTACTTC CASTPLRGNSYEQYF
NA TRBJ2-5 TRBD2 TRBV4-1 TGCGCCAGCAGCCAGGGACTAGCGGGAGTAGAGACCCAGTACTTC CASSQGLAGVETQYF
NA TRBJ1-1 NA TRBV5-1 TGCGCCAGCAGCTTGGGGAGGGGGAACACTGAAGCTTTCTTT CASSLGRGNTEAFF
NA TRBJ1-3 NA TRBV10-3 TGTGCCATGGGACGGAGCTCTGGAAACACCATATATTTT CAMGRSSGNTIYF
NA TRBJ1-6 NA TRBV27 TGTGCCAGCAGCTTTAGGACAGCTTCACCCCTCCACTTT CASSFRTASPLHF
NA TRBJ2-7 TRBD1 TRBV18 TGTGCCAGCTCGCAACAGGGGGCCCCCACCTACGAGCAGTACTTC CASSQQGAPTYEQYF
NA TRBJ2-7 NA TRBV14 TGTGCCAGCAGCCAGCTCCAACTGGGCTCCTACGAGCAGTACTTC CASSQLQLGSYEQYF
NA TRBJ1-1 NA TRBV5-8 TGTGCCAGCAGCCCCGGACAGCTGGTGGACACTGAAGCTTTCTTT CASSPGQLVDTEAFF
NA TRBJ2-1 NA TRBV4-1 TGCGCCAGCAGCCAAGAGCTGACTAAGTCCTACAATGAGCAGTTCTTC CASSQELTKSYNEQFF
NA TRBJ1-1 TRBD1 TRBV5-1 TGCGCCAGCAGCCTGGGTGGGACAGTGAACACTGAAGCTTTCTTT CASSLGGTVNTEAFF
NA TRBJ2-1 TRBD2 TRBV6-1 TGTGCCAGCAGTGAAGTTGCTAGCGGGGGGTGGAATGAGCAGTTCTTC CASSEVASGGWNEQFF
NA TRBJ2-2 TRBD2 TRBV5-1 TGCGCCAGCAGCTATCTAGCGGGAGTTGACACCGGGGAGCTGTTTTTT CASSYLAGVDTGELFF
NA TRBJ1-2 NA TRBV7-9 TGTGCCAGCAGCTTATACGCAGACGCCGACTATGGCTACACCTTC CASSLYADADYGYTF
NA TRBJ1-6 TRBD1 TRBV14 TGTGCCAGCAGCTCATCCACCGGGACAGGGGAGTCACCCCTCCACTTT CASSSSTGTGESPLHF
NA TRBJ1-1 NA TRBV7-2 TGTGCCAGCAGCCGTGGGGTAGCGGCACAGAACACTGAAGCTTTCTTT CASSRGVAAQNTEAFF
NA TRBJ1-1 NA TRBV30 TGTGCCTGGAGTGTTCGGCAGGGGAACACTGAAGCTTTCTTT CAWSVRQGNTEAFF
NA TRBJ2-7 TRBD1 TRBV4-1 TGCGCCAGCAGCCAGACTTCCGGGACAGGGACCTCCTACGAGCAGTACTTC CASSQTSGTGTSYEQYF
NA TRBJ2-7 TRBD1 TRBV18 TGTGCCAGCTCCCTTTCATCTGACAGGGGTCCCTACGAGCAGTACTTC CASSLSSDRGPYEQYF
once TRBJ2-2 TRBD1 TRBV9 TGTGCCAGCAGCGTGGCGACAGGGGCCTACACCGGGGAGCTGTTTTTT CASSVATGAYTGELFF
NA TRBJ1-4 TRBD1 TRBV14 TGTGCCAGCAGCCCGCGGACAGGGGGCCGTGAAAAACTGTTTTTT CASSPRTGGREKLFF
few TRBJ1-5 NA TRBV6-6 TGTGCCAGCAGGAGGACAGACTATAGCAATCAGCCCCAGCATTTT CASRRTDYSNQPQHF
NA TRBJ2-5 NA TRBV28 TGTGCCAGCAACTCGTTACGGAGATTAGATGAGCAGTACTTC CASNSLRRLDEQYF
NA TRBJ1-1 NA TRBV30 TGTGCCTGGACCCGAGGTTCATCCGCGACAACGAACACTGAAGCTTTCTTT CAWTRGSSATTNTEAFF
NA TRBJ2-5 NA TRBV7-2 TGTGCCAGCAGCTACAACCCGAGGACCTCGTTAGAGACCCAGTACTTC CASSYNPRTSLETQYF
NA TRBJ1-4 NA TRBV25-1 TGTGCCAGCAGTGAAGGGGATAGAACTAATGAAAAACTGTTTTTT CASSEGDRTNEKLFF
NA TRBJ1-2 TRBD1 TRBV7-9 TGTGCCAGCAGCTTTGGGACAGGGAACTATGGCTACACCTTC CASSFGTGNYGYTF